A single sample gave rise to the 24 T cell receptor beta chains below, sequenced in a study of blood T cell repertoires in COVID-19. Only in-frame clones appear in the TCRdb table, and some are missing; sequencing was by immunoSEQ multiplex PCR. The sample gives some 300,000 clones, about 90% of which show up once; roughly 2.8% is in the top ten. The sample taken for sequencing was PBMCs or T cells enriched from blood (not recorded which). These receptors all come from a woman in her 50s who had been exposed to COVID-19.

This sequence joins TRBV2 and TRBJ2-6; D is possibly TRBD2 (6 bases). V lost 6 bases and J 0 bases, leaving 15 bases between the germline ends. The CDR3 runs to 17 residues. Per the germline V gene, CDR1 is SNHLY and CDR2 is FYNNEI. For the CDR3, the DNA is TGTGCCAGCAGGCCGGGACTCGGGAGCTCTGGGGCCAACGTCCTGACTTTC. Its translation is CASRPGLGSSGANVLTF.

J is TRBJ1-4 and V is TRBV7-9; tentative D call: TRBD1 (5 bases). Germline V gene sequence: CDR1 SEHNR, CDR2 FQNEAQ (reference sequence). The CDR3 extends over 13 amino acids. V was clipped by 5 bases and J by 6 bases, with 10 bases between them. The CDR3 DNA is TGTGCCAGCAGCCCCCAGGGATATGAAAAACTGTTTTTT. This sequence encodes CASSPQGYEKLFF.

V and J are TRBV28 and TRBJ1-2; unclear D gene. This CDR3 is built from 12 residues. Germline lookup yields CDR1 MDHEN and CDR2 SYDVKM. The ends were cut back, 7 bases at V and 0 bases at J, with 6 bases in the middle. DNA of the CDR3: TGTGCCAGCATGGCTCCTAACTATGGCTACACCTTC. As protein: CASMAPNYGYTF.

This clone came up once. The V gene is TRBV5-1, the J gene TRBJ1-1; 12 bases agree with TRBD1. The CDR3 is 16 amino acids. Germline trimming cut 3 bases from V and 0 bases from J; bases unmatched to any gene: 3. Per the germline V gene, CDR1 is SGHRS and CDR2 is YFSETQ. CDR3 residues: CASSYGTGGVNTEAFF. Written as DNA, the CDR3 is TGCGCCAGCAGCTACGGGACAGGGGGCGTGAACACTGAAGCTTTCTTT.

The chain links TRBV6-5 to TRBJ2-7, with a possible D match to TRBD1 (6 bases). The CDR3 spans 14 residues. V was pared by 6 bases and J by 2 bases, with 14 bases between. CDR1 is MNHEY and CDR2 is SVGAGI in the germline V gene. CDR3 DNA sequence: TGTGCCAGCAGGAGAGTCACAGGGACCTACGAGCAGTACTTC. Its protein is CASRRVTGTYEQYF.

The chain couples TRBV7-2 to TRBJ2-3; 11 bases line up with TRBD2. The V segment lost 4 bases and the J segment 0 bases; nucleotides outside the gene matches: 3. The V gene's germline CDR1 is SGHTA and CDR2 FQGNSA. The CDR3 length is 16 residues. For the CDR3, the DNA is TGTGCCAGCAGCTACCTAGCGGGGGGCAGCACAGATACGCAGTATTTT. Translating it yields CASSYLAGGSTDTQYF.

The rearrangement joins TRBV5-1 to TRBJ1-2, with 7 bases aligning to TRBD1. This CDR3 is built from 14 residues. With V trimmed by 0 bases and J by 7 bases, 6 bases remained unmatched. In germline, CDR1 is SGHRS, CDR2 YFSETQ. DNA of the CDR3: TGCGCCAGCAGCTTGGCTGACAGGGCTGGTGGCTACACCTTC. Its translation: CASSLADRAGGYTF.

The chain recombines TRBV19 with TRBJ2-7; 8 bases map to TRBD2. This CDR3 spans 14 amino acids. J was trimmed by 4 bases and V by 8 bases; bases with no gene match: 10. Germline CDR1 reads LNHDA; CDR2 reads SQIVND (reference sequence). The CDR3 is CASSFRRGAYEQYF. In DNA form, the CDR3 reads TGTGCCAGTTCATTTCGGCGGGGGGCTTACGAGCAGTACTTC.

The V call is TRBV3-1 (or the pseudogene TRBV3-2), the J call TRBJ2-7, with D tentatively TRBD1 (6 bases). The CDR3 has 13 residues. Germline V lookup: CDR1 LGHDT, CDR2 YNNKEL (reference sequence). V was cut by 6 bases and J by 0 bases, with 9 bases left in between. CDR3 sequence reads: CASSGQSSYEQYF. The CDR3 DNA is TGTGCCAGCAGTGGACAGAGCTCCTACGAGCAGTACTTC.

The chain carries TRBV28 and TRBJ1-3; 8 bases line up with TRBD1. V shed 3 bases, J shed 2 bases, and the junction held 3 bases outside the gene matches. The CDR3 length is 15 residues. Germline V CDR1 and CDR2: MDHEN, SYDVKM. This chain's CDR3 is CASSFPGGTGNTIYF. For the CDR3, the DNA is TGTGCCAGCAGTTTCCCAGGGGGCACTGGAAACACCATATATTTT.

The V call is TRBV5-4, the J call TRBJ2-5; D might be TRBD2 (5 bases). The J call could be wrong; TRBJ2-7 is a better fit for the DNA end. Germline values: CDR1 SGHNT, CDR2 YYREEE (reference sequence). This CDR3 has 15 residues. The CDR3 protein is CASSKGGLSPYEQYF. The CDR3, as DNA: TGTGCCAGCAGCAAGGGCGGACTTTCACCTTACGAGCAGTACTTC.

This rearrangement joins TRBV19 to TRBJ1-5, with D perhaps TRBD1 (5 bases). Per germline, CDR1 LNHDA and CDR2 SQIVND (reference sequence). The CDR3 length is 13 residues. Trimming removed 4 bases from V and 6 bases from J, with 10 bases in between. CDR3 amino acids: CASSNEGAQPQHF. As DNA, the CDR3 is TGTGCCAGTAGTAATGAAGGGGCTCAGCCCCAGCATTTT.

The chain uses TRBV4-1 and TRBJ1-5, with TRBD1 as a possible D gene (5 bases). The germline V and J ends were trimmed by 2 bases and 4 bases, with 12 bases remaining between them. The CDR3 spans 15 residues. Germline CDR1 is MGHRA and CDR2 is YSYEKL. The CDR3 here is CASSQSLGGNQPQHF. The CDR3 DNA reads TGCGCCAGCAGCCAAAGCCTCGGGGGGAATCAGCCCCAGCATTTT.

The gene calls are TRBV28 and TRBJ1-5; D not certain. Germline-derived CDR1 and CDR2 are MDHEN and SYDVKM. The CDR3 totals 11 residues. Trimming shortened V by 8 bases and J by 6 bases, and 8 bases separated the two germline ends. CDR3 DNA: TGTGCCAGCTCCTATGGTCAGCCCCAGCATTTT. It encodes CASSYGQPQHF. The full variable domain, in which reference TRBV28 and TRBJ1-5 provide the parts outside the CDR3, is DVKVTQSSRYLVKRTGEKVFLECVQDMDHENMFWYRQDPGLGLRLIYFSYDVKMKEKGDIPEGYSVSREKKERFSLILESASTNQTSMYLCASSYGQPQHFGDGTRLSIL.

As concerns this clone: A read error may produce the germline difference seen at one junction end. This chain links TRBV19 with TRBJ2-2, with 13 bases identical to TRBD2. Germline CDR1 LNHDA, CDR2 SQIVND (reference sequence). CDR3 length: 18 amino acids. CDR3 sequence (DNA): TGTGCCAGCACCCTTAAACTAGCGGGGGGGCTGAACGCCGGGGAGCTGTTTTTT. Translated, it gives CASTLKLAGGLNAGELFF.

This clone occurred a few times. The V call is TRBV11-2, the J call TRBJ1-1, with no clear D. V was pared by 7 bases and J by 5 bases, with 14 bases between. The germline V gene encodes CDR1 SGHAT and CDR2 FQNNGV. This CDR3 contains 13 residues. For the CDR3, the DNA is TGTGCCAGCACGTCTATAGGGAGGACTGAAGCTTTCTTT. This sequence encodes CASTSIGRTEAFF.

This rearrangement joins TRBV6-5 to TRBJ1-1; TRBD1 is a possible D gene (6 bases). V was cut by 10 bases and J by 3 bases, with 12 bases left in between. The CDR3 loop spans 12 amino acids. Per germline, CDR1 MNHEY and CDR2 SVGAGI. The CDR3 spells CATGQLYTEAFF. DNA for the CDR3: TGTGCCACCGGACAGCTGTACACTGAAGCTTTCTTT.

V and J are TRBV7-2 and TRBJ2-1; 9 bases are a match to TRBD1. CDR3 length equals 14 residues. Germline assignment: CDR1 SGHTA and CDR2 FQGNSA. V shed 5 bases and J 6 bases; nucleotides not matched to a gene: 5. DNA of the CDR3: TGTGCCAGCAGCCCAAGACAGGGGGGCAATGAGCAGTTCTTC. Its protein is CASSPRQGGNEQFF.

The V gene is TRBV12-3 or TRBV12-4, the J gene TRBJ2-5, with D tentatively TRBD1 (6 bases). V lost 2 bases, J lost 10 bases, and 14 bases lay in between. The CDR3 loop spans 13 amino acids. CDR3 bases: TGTGCCAGCAGTTTACACGGACGGGACATCCAGTACTTC. As protein: CASSLHGRDIQYF.

The sample holds one count of this clone. The V gene is TRBV3-1 (or the pseudogene TRBV3-2), the J gene TRBJ2-5; 10 nucleotides line up with TRBD2. The V gene end was trimmed by 4 bases and the J gene end by 7 bases; junction bases not matched to a gene: 9. CDR1 and CDR2 (germline): LGHDT, YNNKEL (reference sequence). The CDR3 contains 15 residues. The chain's CDR3 is CASSPSGTSVGTQYF. The CDR3 DNA follows: TGTGCCAGCAGCCCGTCCGGGACTAGCGTAGGGACCCAGTACTTC.

The chain carries TRBV5-1 and TRBJ2-5, with a tentative D call TRBD1 (8 bases). The CDR3 extends over 16 amino acids. Germline CDR1 is SGHRS and CDR2 is YFSETQ. V gave up 0 bases and J gave up 2 bases, with 14 bases separating them. The CDR3 sequence: CASSLGTGRVQETQYF. The CDR3 bases are TGCGCCAGCAGCTTGGGGACAGGGAGGGTACAAGAGACCCAGTACTTC.

This rearrangement joins TRBV28 to TRBJ1-1; no definite D call. The CDR3 consists of 13 residues. V dropped 4 bases and J dropped 0 bases, with 6 bases sitting between them. Germline V CDR1 and CDR2: MDHEN, SYDVKM. Written as DNA, the CDR3 is TGTGCCAGCAGTTCCAACATGAACACTGAAGCTTTCTTT. Translated, it gives CASSSNMNTEAFF.

This chain uses TRBV18 with TRBJ1-5; 11 nucleotides agree with TRBD1. Germline lookup yields CDR1 KGHSH and CDR2 LQKENI. The V and J ends lost 3 bases and 1 base, in that order; junction bases with no gene match: 5. This CDR3 is 17 amino acids long. CDR3 sequence (DNA): TGTGCCAGCTCACCGGGGACAGGGGGATTGAGCAATCAGCCCCAGCATTTT. It translates to CASSPGTGGLSNQPQHF.

The chain uses TRBV28 and TRBJ1-2; TRBD1 matches at 10 bases. Looked up from germline, CDR1 is MDHEN and CDR2 is SYDVKM. CDR3 length equals 17 residues. With 0 bases clipped from V and 4 bases from J, the junction kept 8 bases outside the gene matches. The CDR3 here is CASSLWTGGDDSYGYTF. The CDR3 DNA reads TGTGCCAGCAGTTTATGGACAGGGGGCGATGACAGCTATGGCTACACCTTC.